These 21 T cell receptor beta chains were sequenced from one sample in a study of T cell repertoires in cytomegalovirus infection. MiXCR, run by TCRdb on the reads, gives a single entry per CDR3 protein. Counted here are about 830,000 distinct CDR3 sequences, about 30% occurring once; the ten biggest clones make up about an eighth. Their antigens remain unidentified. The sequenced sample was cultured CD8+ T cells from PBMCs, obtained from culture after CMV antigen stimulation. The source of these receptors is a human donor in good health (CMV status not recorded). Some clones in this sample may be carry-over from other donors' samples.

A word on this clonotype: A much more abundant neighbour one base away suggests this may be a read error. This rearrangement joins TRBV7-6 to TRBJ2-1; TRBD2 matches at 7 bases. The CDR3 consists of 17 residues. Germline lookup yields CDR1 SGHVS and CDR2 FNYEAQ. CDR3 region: CVSSPGPGGNSYNEQFF. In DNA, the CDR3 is TGTGTCAGCAGCCCGGGTCCGGGAGGAAACTCCTACAATGAGCAGTTCTTC.

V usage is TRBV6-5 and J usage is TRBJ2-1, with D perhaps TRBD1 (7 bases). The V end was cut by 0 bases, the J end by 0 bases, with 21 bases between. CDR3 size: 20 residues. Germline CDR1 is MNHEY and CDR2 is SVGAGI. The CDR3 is CASSYSLAPGGLSSYNEQFF. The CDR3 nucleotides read TGTGCCAGCAGTTACTCGTTGGCCCCAGGGGGGCTGAGCTCCTACAATGAGCAGTTCTTC.

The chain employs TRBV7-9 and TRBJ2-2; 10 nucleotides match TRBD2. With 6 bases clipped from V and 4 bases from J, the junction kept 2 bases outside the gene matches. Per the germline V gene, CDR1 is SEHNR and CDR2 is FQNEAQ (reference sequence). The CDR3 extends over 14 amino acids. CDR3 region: CASRRLAGTGELFF. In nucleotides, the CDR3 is TGTGCCAGCAGGAGACTAGCGGGCACCGGGGAGCTGTTTTTT.

Here the CDR3 DNA reads TGTGCCAGCAGCCCCCTAGACAGAGGGACGGAGACCCAGTACTTC. This codes for CASSPLDRGTETQYF. The chain recombines TRBV7-9 with TRBJ2-5; either TRBD1 or TRBD2 may supply D (5 bases each). Per the germline V gene, CDR1 is SEHNR and CDR2 is FQNEAQ (reference sequence). The V gene lost 5 bases and the J gene lost 5 bases, with 18 bases spanning the gap. The CDR3 covers 15 residues.

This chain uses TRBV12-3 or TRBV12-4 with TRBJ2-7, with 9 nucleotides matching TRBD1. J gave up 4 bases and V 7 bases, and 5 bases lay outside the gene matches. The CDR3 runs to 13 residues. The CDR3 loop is CASTGTGFYEQYF. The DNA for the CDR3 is TGTGCCAGCACCGGGACAGGGTTTTACGAGCAGTACTTC.

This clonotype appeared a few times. The CDR3 bases are TGTGCCAGTAGTATAGATGGGTCCGGGAACACTGAAGCTTTCTTT. Protein sequence: CASSIDGSGNTEAFF. The chain recombines TRBV19 with TRBJ1-1; D remains ambiguous. V lost 0 bases to trimming and J lost 1 base, with 9 bases between them. From germline, CDR1 is LNHDA and CDR2 SQIVND (reference sequence). The CDR3 contains 15 residues.

This CDR3 is CASSVLAGTARDTQYF. For the CDR3, the DNA is TGTGCCAGCAGCGTCCTAGCGGGAACCGCAAGAGATACGCAGTATTTT. The gene calls are TRBV11-1 and TRBJ2-3; 9 bases agree with TRBD2. This CDR3 has 16 amino acids. The V gene's germline CDR1 is SGHAT and CDR2 FQDESV (reference sequence). The trim removed 5 bases at V and 5 bases at J, leaving 11 bases unmatched.

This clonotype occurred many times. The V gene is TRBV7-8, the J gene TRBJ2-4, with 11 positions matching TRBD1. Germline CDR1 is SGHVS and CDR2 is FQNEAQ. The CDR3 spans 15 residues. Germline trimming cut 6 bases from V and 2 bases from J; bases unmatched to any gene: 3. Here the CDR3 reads CASSSDRGPKNIQYF. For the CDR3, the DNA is TGTGCCAGCAGTTCGGACAGGGGGCCCAAAAACATTCAGTACTTC.

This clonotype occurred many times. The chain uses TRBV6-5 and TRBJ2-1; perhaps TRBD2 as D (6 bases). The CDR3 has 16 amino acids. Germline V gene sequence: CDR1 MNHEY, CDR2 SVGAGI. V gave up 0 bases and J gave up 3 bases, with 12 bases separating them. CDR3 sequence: CASSYSGTGDYNEQFF. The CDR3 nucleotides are TGTGCCAGCAGTTACTCAGGGACTGGGGACTACAATGAGCAGTTCTTC.

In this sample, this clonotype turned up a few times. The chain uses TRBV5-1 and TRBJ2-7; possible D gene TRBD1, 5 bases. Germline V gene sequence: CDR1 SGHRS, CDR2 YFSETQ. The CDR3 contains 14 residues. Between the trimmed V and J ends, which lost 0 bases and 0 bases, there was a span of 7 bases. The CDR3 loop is CASSLGQYSYEQYF. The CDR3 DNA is TGCGCCAGCAGCTTGGGACAGTACTCCTACGAGCAGTACTTC.

CDR3 bases: TGTGCCAGCAGTCAAAGGTCGGACTCAATCACGAGGGAGACCCAGTACTTC. It is translated as CASSQRSDSITRETQYF. V usage is TRBV6-2 or TRBV6-3 and J usage is TRBJ2-5; perhaps TRBD2 as D (5 bases). V was clipped by 5 bases and J by 5 bases, with 24 bases between them. Germline CDR1 is MNHEY and CDR2 is SVGEGT. This CDR3 spans 17 amino acids.

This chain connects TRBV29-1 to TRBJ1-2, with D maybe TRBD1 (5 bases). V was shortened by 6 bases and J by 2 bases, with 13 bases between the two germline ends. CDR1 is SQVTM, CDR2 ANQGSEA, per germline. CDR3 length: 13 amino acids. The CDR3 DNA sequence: TGCAGCGTAAACCCGACAGTCAACTATGGCTACACCTTC. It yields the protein CSVNPTVNYGYTF.

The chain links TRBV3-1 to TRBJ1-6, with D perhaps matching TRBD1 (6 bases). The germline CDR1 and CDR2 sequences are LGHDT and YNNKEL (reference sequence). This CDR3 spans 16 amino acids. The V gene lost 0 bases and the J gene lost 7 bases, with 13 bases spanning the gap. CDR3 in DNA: TGTGCCAGCAGCCAAGAGTGGGGGGGCCCCAATTCACCCCTCCACTTT. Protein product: CASSQEWGGPNSPLHF.

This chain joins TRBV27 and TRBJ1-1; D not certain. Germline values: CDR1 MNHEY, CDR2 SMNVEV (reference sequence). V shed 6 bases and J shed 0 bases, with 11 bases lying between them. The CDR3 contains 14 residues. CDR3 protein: CASRDSGVNTEAFF. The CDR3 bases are TGTGCCAGCAGAGACTCCGGGGTGAACACTGAAGCTTTCTTT.

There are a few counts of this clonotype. In nucleotides, the CDR3 is TGTGCCAGCAGCTTAGAGGTGTTAGCGGGATTCACAGATACGCAGTATTTT. Protein sequence: CASSLEVLAGFTDTQYF. This chain connects TRBV7-6 to TRBJ2-3, with 8 bases that match TRBD2. The germline CDR1 and CDR2 sequences are SGHVS and FNYEAQ. This CDR3 spans 17 amino acids. Trimming removed 1 base from V and 2 bases from J; junction bases left unmatched: 8.

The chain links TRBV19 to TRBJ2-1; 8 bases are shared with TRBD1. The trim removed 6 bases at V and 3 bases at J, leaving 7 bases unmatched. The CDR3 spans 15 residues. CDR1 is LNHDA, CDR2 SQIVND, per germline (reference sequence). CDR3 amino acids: CASSPTGVGYNEQFF. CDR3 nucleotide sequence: TGTGCCAGTAGCCCGACAGGGGTCGGCTACAATGAGCAGTTCTTC.

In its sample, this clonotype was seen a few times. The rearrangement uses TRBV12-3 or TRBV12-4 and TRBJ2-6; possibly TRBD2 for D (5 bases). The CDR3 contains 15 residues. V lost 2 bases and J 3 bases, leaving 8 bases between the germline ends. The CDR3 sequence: CASSLSGFGANVLTF. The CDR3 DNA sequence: TGTGCCAGCAGTTTATCGGGGTTTGGGGCCAACGTCCTGACTTTC.

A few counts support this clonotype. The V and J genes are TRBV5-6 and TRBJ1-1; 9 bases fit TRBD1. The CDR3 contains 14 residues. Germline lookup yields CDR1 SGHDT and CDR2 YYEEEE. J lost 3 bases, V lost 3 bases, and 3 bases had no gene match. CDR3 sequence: CASSWDRVDTEAFF. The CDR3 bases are TGTGCCAGCAGCTGGGACAGGGTAGACACTGAAGCTTTCTTT.

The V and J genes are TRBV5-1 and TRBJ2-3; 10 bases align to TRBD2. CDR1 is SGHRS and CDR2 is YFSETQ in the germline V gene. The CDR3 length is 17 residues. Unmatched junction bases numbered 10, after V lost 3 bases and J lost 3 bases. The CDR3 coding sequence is TGCGCCAGCAGCTCTAAAGAGACTAGCGGGTTTACAGATACGCAGTATTTT. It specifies CASSSKETSGFTDTQYF.

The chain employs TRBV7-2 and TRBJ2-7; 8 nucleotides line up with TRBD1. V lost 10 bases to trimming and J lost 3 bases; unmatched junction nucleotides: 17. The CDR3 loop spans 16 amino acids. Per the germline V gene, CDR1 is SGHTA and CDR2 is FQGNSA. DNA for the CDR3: TGTGCCAACAGTCCGTCACCAGGGGGACAGGACTACGAGCAGTACGTC. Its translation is CANSPSPGGQDYEQYV.

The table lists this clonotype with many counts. Written as DNA, the CDR3 is TGTGCCAGCAGTGGGACAGGCATGAACACTGAAGCTTTCTTT. Amino acids: CASSGTGMNTEAFF. The chain uses TRBV7-2 and TRBJ1-1; 8 bases match TRBD1. Germline loops: CDR1 SGHTA, CDR2 FQGNSA. The CDR3 contains 14 residues. Trimming cost V 6 bases and J 0 bases; bases outside gene matches: 3.